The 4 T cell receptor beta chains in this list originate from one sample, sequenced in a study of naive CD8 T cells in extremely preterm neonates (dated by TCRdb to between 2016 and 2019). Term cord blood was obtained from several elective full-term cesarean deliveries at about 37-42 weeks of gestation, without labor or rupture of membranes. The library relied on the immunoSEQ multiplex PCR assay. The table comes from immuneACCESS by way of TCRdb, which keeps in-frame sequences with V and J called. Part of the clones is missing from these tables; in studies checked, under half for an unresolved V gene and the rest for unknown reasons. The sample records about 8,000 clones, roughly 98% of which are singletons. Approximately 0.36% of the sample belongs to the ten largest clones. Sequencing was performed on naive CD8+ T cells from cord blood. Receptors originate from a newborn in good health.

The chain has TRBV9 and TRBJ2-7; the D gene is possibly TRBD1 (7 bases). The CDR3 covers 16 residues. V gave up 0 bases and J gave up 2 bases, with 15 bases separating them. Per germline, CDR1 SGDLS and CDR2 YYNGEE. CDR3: CASSVDPPRGAYEQYF. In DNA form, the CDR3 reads TGTGCCAGCAGCGTAGACCCCCCCAGGGGGGCCTACGAGCAGTACTTC.

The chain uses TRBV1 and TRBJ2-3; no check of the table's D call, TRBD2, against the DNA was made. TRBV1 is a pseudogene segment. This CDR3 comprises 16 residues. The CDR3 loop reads CTSSPHKGGQSDTQYF. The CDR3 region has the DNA TGCACCAGCAGCCCCCATAAGGGGGGGCAATCAGATACGCAGTATTTT.

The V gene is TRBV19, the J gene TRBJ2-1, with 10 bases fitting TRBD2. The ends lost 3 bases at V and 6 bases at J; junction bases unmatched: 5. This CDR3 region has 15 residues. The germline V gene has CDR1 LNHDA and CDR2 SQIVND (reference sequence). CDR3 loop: CASSISGGFSNEQFF. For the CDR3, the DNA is TGTGCCAGTAGTATTAGCGGGGGGTTTTCCAATGAGCAGTTCTTC.

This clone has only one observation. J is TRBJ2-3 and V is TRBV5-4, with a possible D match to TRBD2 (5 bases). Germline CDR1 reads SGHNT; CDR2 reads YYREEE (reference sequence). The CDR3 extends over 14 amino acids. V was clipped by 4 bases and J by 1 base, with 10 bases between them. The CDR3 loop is CASSPWGGTDTQYF. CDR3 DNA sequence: TGTGCCAGCAGCCCTTGGGGAGGCACAGATACGCAGTATTTT.